This record covers a single T cell receptor beta chain. The CDR3 is 15 amino acids. J was trimmed by 3 bases and V by 5 bases; bases with no gene match: 6. Germline values: CDR1 SEHNR, CDR2 FQNEAQ (reference sequence). These data originate in a study of CD8 T cells in Susac syndrome. Negative isolation was applied to CD8+ and CD4+ T cells, and FACS enrichment was applied to TEMRA cells. Random hexamers served to reverse transcribe roughly 0.5 to 1 ug RNA. One entry per CDR3 protein, called by TCRdb with MiXCR from the immunoSEQ multiplex PCR reads. Among 100,000 to 150,000 distinct CDR3 sequences listed, over 85% were seen once.

The sequence was obtained from a human donor in good health. Material for sequencing was CD4+ T cells from PBMCs. This chain links TRBV7-9 with TRBJ2-5; 10 nucleotides agree with TRBD1. The CDR3 region is CASSEDRGIKETQYF. In DNA form, the CDR3 reads TGTGCCAGCAGCGAGGACAGGGGGATTAAAGAGACCCAGTACTTC.